Sequencing of this T cell receptor (beta chain) was carried out in a study of blood T cell repertoires in COVID-19. Overall study: Acute-phase and convalescent COVID-19 samples originated in the United States, Italy and Spain. T cells, B-cell-depleted T cells, or PBMCs supplied cDNA or gDNA.

The V gene's germline CDR1 is DFQATT and CDR2 SNEGSKA (reference sequence). The CDR3 loop spans 11 amino acids. Trimming took 2 bases from V and 6 from J, leaving 6 bases between them. In the original processing: Reference gene primers were amplified, and this amplification served to estimate nucleated cell counts. Sequencing used immunoSEQ multiplex PCR; TCRdb keeps in-frame clones, though not all of them. The V and J calls and the clone size are those of that table, but D and trimming were determined from the DNA. The sample lists around 200,000 clones; 70% to 90% were seen once. The rearrangement joins TRBV20-1 to TRBJ2-3; D gene uncertain. The sample was peripheral blood. The sequence was collected from a man aged 60 to 75 with acute or convalescent COVID-19. As DNA, the CDR3 is TGCAGTGCTAGAATCCGTGATACGCAGTATTTT. Protein: CSARIRDTQYF.